The T cell receptor (beta chain) under discussion was sequenced for a study of shared clonotypes between healthy human individuals. Study details: Researchers assigned three CD4 naive, three CD4 memory, two CD8 naive and one CD8 memory plate to each donor.

V dropped 8 bases and J dropped 7; count of bases not matched to a gene: 7. Germline values: CDR1 MDHEN, CDR2 SYDVKM. The CDR3 contains 13 residues. Sequencing used immunoSEQ multiplex PCR; TCRdb keeps in-frame clones, though not all of them. The table has 800,000 to 1,200,000 clones, about four fifths seen once. The sample taken for sequencing was memory CD4+ T cells from PBMCs. Subset given: CD45RA-negative fraction. This clonotype was obtained from a young man in good health. Some clones in this sample may be carry-over from other donors' samples. The chain has TRBV28 and TRBJ1-4; 7 nucleotides align to TRBD1. Here the CDR3 reads CASRQGGAEKLFF. For the CDR3, the DNA is TGTGCCAGCCGACAGGGAGGAGCTGAAAAACTGTTTTTT.